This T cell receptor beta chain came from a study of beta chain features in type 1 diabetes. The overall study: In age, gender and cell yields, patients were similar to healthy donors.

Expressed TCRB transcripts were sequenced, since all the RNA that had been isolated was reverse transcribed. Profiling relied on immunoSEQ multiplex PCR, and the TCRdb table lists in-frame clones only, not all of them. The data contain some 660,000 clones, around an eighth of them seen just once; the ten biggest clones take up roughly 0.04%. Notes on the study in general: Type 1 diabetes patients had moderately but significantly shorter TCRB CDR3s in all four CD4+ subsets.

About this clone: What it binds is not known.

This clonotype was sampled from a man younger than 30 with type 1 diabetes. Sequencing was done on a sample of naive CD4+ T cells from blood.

The chain's CDR3 is CASGQLRLYQETQYF. The CDR3 DNA sequence: TGTGCCAGCGGACAGCTCCGATTGTACCAAGAGACCCAGTACTTC. The rearrangement uses TRBV28 and TRBJ2-5, with a weak D call TRBD1 (6 bases). The CDR3 is made up of 15 amino acids. V lost 8 bases, J lost 0 bases, and 16 bases lay in between. Germline lookup yields CDR1 MDHEN and CDR2 SYDVKM.